This TCR beta chain was identified in a study of cytomegalovirus exposure and HLA in healthy donors. Background on the study: The same platform used for the 650 to 700 first-cohort repertoires was also used for the 90 to 150 validation repertoires, as a later analysis reported.

In its sample, this clone is medium-sized. The CDR3 contains 14 residues. Per germline, CDR1 SGHDN and CDR2 FVKESK. With 5 bases removed from V and 6 bases from J, the gap between germline ends came to 17 bases. Method: immunoSEQ multiplex PCR; TCRdb's copy keeps in-frame clones and lacks some. Here the sample spans approximately 46,000 clones, around 91% being singletons. V usage is TRBV14 and J usage is TRBJ2-7; D perhaps matches TRBD1 (6 bases). Sequencing was performed on PBMCs. The source of this sequence is a man aged 18 to 29 in good health and CMV-seronegative. The CDR3 loop is CASSLAGAGVEQYF. CDR3 in DNA: TGTGCCAGCAGCTTAGCCGGGGCAGGGGTCGAGCAGTACTTC.